The 23 T cell receptor beta chains reported below all come from one sample, sequenced in a study of T cell changes during pregnancy in multiple sclerosis. TCRdb's copy holds only in-frame clones and misses some; the assay was immunoSEQ multiplex PCR. The data contain roughly 54,000 clones, 92% of them singletons. Sequenced here: CD4+ T cells from peripheral blood mononuclear cells, sampled after pregnancy. Receptors originate from a female donor with multiple sclerosis, enrolled in a pregnancy study.

The CDR3: CASSQEWGSQPYEQYF. CDR3 bases: TGCGCCAGCAGCCAAGAATGGGGCAGTCAGCCCTACGAGCAGTACTTC. The chain links TRBV4-3 to TRBJ2-7; perhaps TRBD1 as D (5 bases). CDR3 length: 16 amino acids. V shed 0 bases and J shed 2 bases, with 14 bases lying between them. Germline values: CDR1 LGHNA, CDR2 YSLEER.

This chain joins TRBV5-5 and TRBJ2-7; D is unresolved. Germline CDR1 reads SGHKS; CDR2 reads YYEKEE (reference sequence). The V end was cut by 3 bases, the J end by 2 bases, with 3 bases between. The CDR3 spans 11 residues. The CDR3 DNA reads TGTGCCAGCAGCTCGGCCTACGAGCAGTACTTC. Its protein product is CASSSAYEQYF.

This CDR3 is CASSLRTGGPYEQYF. CDR3 nucleotides: TGTGCCAGCAGCCTTCGGACAGGGGGCCCCTACGAGCAGTACTTC. The rearrangement uses TRBV7-2 and TRBJ2-7, with TRBD1 identical over 11 bases. Germline CDR1 SGHTA, CDR2 FQGNSA. This CDR3 is built from 15 residues. V lost 5 bases, J lost 2 bases, and 5 bases stayed unmatched. Full variable domain (rest looked up from reference TRBV7-2 and TRBJ2-7): GAGVSQSPSNKVTEKGKDVELRCDPISGHTALYWYRQSLGQGLEFLIYFQGNSAPDKSGLPSDRFSAERTGGSVSTLTIQRTQQEDSAVYLCASSLRTGGPYEQYFGPGTRLTVT.

The V call is TRBV23-1, the J call TRBJ2-2; tentatively, D is TRBD1 (6 bases). TRBV23-1 is identified as an open reading frame with a role that is uncertain. V shed 2 bases and J shed 7 bases, with 26 bases lying between them. The CDR3 length is 19 residues. The CDR3 here is CASSQPTQGKRARSGELFF. The CDR3 DNA reads TGCGCCAGCAGTCAACCCACCCAGGGGAAGAGGGCAAGGAGCGGGGAGCTGTTTTTT.

The V gene is TRBV7-3, the J gene TRBJ2-3; 9 nucleotides align to TRBD2. Trimming removed 2 bases from V and 2 bases from J; junction bases left unmatched: 8. This CDR3 is 17 amino acids long. Looked up from germline, CDR1 is SGHTA and CDR2 is FQGTGA. CDR3 DNA sequence: TGTGCCAGCAGCTTATGGGCTAGCGGGGACCTCACAGATACGCAGTATTTT. Its protein is CASSLWASGDLTDTQYF. Variable domain in full (rest from reference TRBV7-3 and TRBJ2-3): GAGVSQTPSNKVTEKGKYVELRCDPISGHTALYWYRQSLGQGPEFLIYFQGTGAADDSGLPNDRFFAVRPEGSVSTLKIQRTERGDSAVYLCASSLWASGDLTDTQYFGPGTRLTVL.

The chain is built from TRBV20-1 and TRBJ2-7; D remains ambiguous. Between the trimmed V and J ends, which lost 1 base and 6 bases, there was a span of 4 bases. CDR1 is DFQATT, CDR2 SNEGSKA, per germline (reference sequence). This CDR3 has 10 residues. CDR3 residues: CSARVSEQYF. The DNA of the CDR3 is TGCAGTGCTAGAGTCTCCGAGCAGTACTTC.

The count of this clone is one. The chain combines TRBV19 with TRBJ2-2; D not resolved. Looked up from germline, CDR1 is LNHDA and CDR2 is SQIVND (reference sequence). CDR3 length: 14 residues. Trimming removed 4 bases from V and 1 base from J, with 7 bases in between. CDR3 sequence reads: CASSSRKNTGELFF. DNA of the CDR3: TGTGCCAGTAGTAGCAGGAAGAACACCGGGGAGCTGTTTTTT.

The chain is built from TRBV6-5 and TRBJ1-2, with D possibly being TRBD1 (5 bases). The CDR3 runs 15 residues. Per the germline V gene, CDR1 is MNHEY and CDR2 is SVGAGI. V was trimmed by 4 bases and J by 8 bases, leaving 20 bases between them. The CDR3 is CASSSYRSPIEGYTF. Written as DNA, the CDR3 is TGTGCCAGCAGTTCCTACAGGTCCCCAATTGAGGGCTACACCTTC.

This chain uses TRBV7-9 with TRBJ1-1; TRBD1 matches at 12 bases. This CDR3 is built from 19 residues. V was clipped by 7 bases and J by 4 bases; unmatched bases: 19. CDR1 and CDR2 (germline): SEHNR, FQNEAQ (reference sequence). The CDR3 reads CASTKQVGTGGLLGTEAFF. Written as DNA, the CDR3 is TGTGCCAGCACCAAACAGGTCGGGACAGGGGGCTTATTGGGCACTGAAGCTTTCTTT.

The V and J genes are TRBV18 and TRBJ2-7; 10 nucleotides line up with TRBD2. V lost 1 base, J lost 5 bases, and 2 bases stayed unmatched. Germline V lookup: CDR1 KGHSH, CDR2 LQKENI. This CDR3 has 14 residues. In nucleotides, the CDR3 is TGTGCCAGCTCACCACTAGCGGGAGGTGACGAGCAGTACTTC. Its translation is CASSPLAGGDEQYF.

The chain links TRBV5-6 to TRBJ2-5; D not resolved. Per the germline V gene, CDR1 is SGHDT and CDR2 is YYEEEE. CDR3 size: 11 residues. The V end was cut by 5 bases, the J end by 4 bases, with 6 bases between. The chain's CDR3 is CASSFSETQYF. The CDR3 DNA reads TGTGCCAGCAGTTTCTCAGAGACCCAGTACTTC.

The genes are TRBV11-2 and TRBJ1-2; perhaps TRBD1 as D (6 bases). Trimming took off 2 bases at V and 6 bases at J, with 13 bases between the two ends. Germline V gene lookup returns CDR1 SGHAT and CDR2 FQNNGV. The CDR3 runs to 14 residues. The CDR3 bases are TGTGCCAGCAGCTTACAAACAGGGATTCATGGCTACACCTTC. Amino acids: CASSLQTGIHGYTF.

This clone appeared a single time. The CDR3 bases are TGTGCCAGCAGGCCGACCCCCGGGACAGGAAACATTCAGTACTTC. Protein: CASRPTPGTGNIQYF. The genes are TRBV6-5 and TRBJ2-4; 8 bases match TRBD1. Germline values: CDR1 MNHEY, CDR2 SVGAGI. The CDR3 is made up of 15 amino acids. Losses at the gene ends were 6 bases for V and 6 bases for J; bases not matched to a gene: 10.

J is TRBJ1-1 and V is TRBV7-3; the match to TRBD1 covers 9 bases. Germline trimming cut 5 bases from V and 5 bases from J; bases unmatched to any gene: 3. The CDR3 spans 13 residues. The V gene's germline CDR1 is SGHTA and CDR2 FQGTGA. The CDR3 loop is CASSPTGGTEAFF. In DNA, the CDR3 is TGTGCCAGCAGCCCGACAGGGGGGACTGAAGCTTTCTTT.

The V gene is TRBV2, the J gene TRBJ2-5; D is uncertain. The J call could be wrong; TRBJ2-7 is a better fit for the DNA end. Germline lookup yields CDR1 SNHLY and CDR2 FYNNEI. CDR3 length equals 13 residues. CDR3 coding DNA: TGTGCCAGCAGTGATGTGTTCTCCTACGAGCAGTACTTC. Residues: CASSDVFSYEQYF.

The chain is built from TRBV7-3 and TRBJ2-1; tentatively, D is TRBD1 (6 bases). This CDR3 is built from 16 residues. CDR1 is SGHTA and CDR2 is FQGTGA in the germline V gene. V dropped 5 bases and J dropped 7 bases, with 21 bases sitting between them. The chain's CDR3 is CASSPQGPLLGNEQFF. In DNA form, the CDR3 reads TGTGCCAGCAGCCCCCAGGGGCCCCTATTGGGGAATGAGCAGTTCTTC.

This chain connects TRBV7-2 to TRBJ1-5; D possibly corresponds to TRBD1 (5 bases). The CDR3 runs to 15 residues. Germline CDR1 and CDR2: SGHTA and FQGNSA. Trimming took 1 base from V and 2 from J, leaving 9 bases between them. The CDR3 region is CASSLGGAGNQPQHF. In DNA form, the CDR3 reads TGTGCCAGCAGCTTAGGGGGCGCAGGCAATCAGCCCCAGCATTTT.

V is TRBV5-1 and J is TRBJ2-7; the match to TRBD1 covers 9 bases. The V gene's germline CDR1 is SGHRS and CDR2 YFSETQ. The CDR3 loop spans 15 amino acids. Trimming cost V 0 bases and J 2 bases; bases outside gene matches: 3. The CDR3 loop reads CASSLGGTGTYEQYF. The CDR3 region has the DNA TGCGCCAGCAGCTTGGGTGGGACAGGGACCTACGAGCAGTACTTC.

V is TRBV5-1 and J is TRBJ1-1; tentatively, D is TRBD1 (6 bases). This CDR3 spans 15 amino acids. The germline V gene has CDR1 SGHRS and CDR2 YFSETQ. V lost 0 bases, J lost 2 bases, and 11 bases lay in between. The CDR3 DNA is TGCGCCAGCAGCTTGGAAGGCAGGGGAAACACTGAAGCTTTCTTT. It yields the protein CASSLEGRGNTEAFF.

The CDR3 protein is CASSRSKDRGHPYEQYF. In nucleotides, the CDR3 is TGTGCCAGCAGCCGATCCAAAGACAGGGGGCATCCCTACGAGCAGTACTTC. The gene calls are TRBV21-1 and TRBJ2-7; the table gives TRBD1 as D, unverified against the DNA. TRBV21-1 is assigned pseudogene status. This CDR3 is 17 amino acids long.

This clone was found once. The rearrangement uses TRBV2 and TRBJ1-2; D unresolved. Per the germline V gene, CDR1 is SNHLY and CDR2 is FYNNEI. CDR3 length equals 13 residues. V lost 0 bases and J 7 bases, leaving 9 bases between the germline ends. CDR3 amino acids: CASSEAAGIGYTF. DNA for the CDR3: TGTGCCAGCAGTGAAGCGGCGGGAATTGGCTACACCTTC.

The chain uses TRBV21-1 and TRBJ2-3; the table's D call of TRBD2 was not tested on the DNA. TRBV21-1 is termed a pseudogene. The CDR3 loop spans 13 amino acids. The CDR3 sequence is CASSKVEPDTQYF. The CDR3 bases are TGTGCCAGCAGCAAAGTAGAGCCAGATACGCAGTATTTT.

The V and J genes are TRBV5-4 and TRBJ2-5; maybe TRBD1 (5 bases). CDR1 SGHNT and CDR2 YYREEE come from the germline V gene (reference sequence). Trimming took off 3 bases at V and 2 bases at J, with 14 bases between the two ends. This CDR3 region has 15 residues. The CDR3 region is CASSYGQFVQETQYF. The CDR3 bases are TGTGCCAGCAGCTACGGACAATTTGTTCAAGAGACCCAGTACTTC.